Listed below are T cell receptor beta chains from one sample, sequenced in a study of metastatic and nonmetastatic thyroid tumors. TCRdb re-called the PCR reads via MiXCR. The sample yields just over 70,000 clones, less than 20% seen once. Specimen: blood. All receptors derive from a female donor with papillary thyroid cancer or a benign thyroid nodule (not recorded which). Some clones in this sample may be carry-over from other donors' samples. CDR3s include the opening cysteine and the closing phenylalanine or tryptophan. Fields, in order: D gene, clone size, V gene, J gene, CDR3 protein, CDR3 DNA. D genes are given only for firm matches. Rows may omit the clone size; those that give it use once, few, many or a size class.

d_gene: NA; abundance: NA; v_gene: TRBV19; j_gene: TRBJ2-7; CDR3aa: CATSVRSSYEQYF; CDR3nt: TGTGCCACTAGTGTACGGAGCTCCTACGAGCAGTACTTC
d_gene: NA; abundance: NA; v_gene: TRBV7-8; j_gene: TRBJ1-6; CDR3aa: CASSLDNSPLHF; CDR3nt: TGTGCCAGCAGCTTGGATAATTCACCCCTCCACTTT
d_gene: TRBD1; abundance: many; v_gene: TRBV6-1; j_gene: TRBJ1-3; CDR3aa: CASRDRGVNTIYF; CDR3nt: TGTGCCAGCAGGGACAGGGGAGTAAACACCATATATTTT
d_gene: NA; abundance: many; v_gene: TRBV20-1; j_gene: TRBJ2-7; CDR3aa: CSASRAGTYEQYF; CDR3nt: TGCAGTGCTAGTAGGGCCGGAACCTACGAGCAGTACTTC
d_gene: NA; abundance: NA; v_gene: TRBV6-1; j_gene: TRBJ2-2; CDR3aa: CASSPIGNGELFF; CDR3nt: TGTGCCAGCAGTCCCATAGGGAACGGGGAGCTGTTTTTT
d_gene: NA; abundance: NA; v_gene: TRBV5-1; j_gene: TRBJ2-3; CDR3aa: CASSKLPRGDTQYF; CDR3nt: TGCGCCAGCAGCAAGCTTCCGAGAGGTGATACGCAGTATTTT
d_gene: NA; abundance: many; v_gene: TRBV5-1; j_gene: TRBJ1-5; CDR3aa: CASSFPWGSQPQHF; CDR3nt: TGCGCCAGCAGCTTTCCCTGGGGGTCTCAGCCCCAGCATTTT
d_gene: NA; abundance: NA; v_gene: TRBV18; j_gene: TRBJ2-2; CDR3aa: CASSPTGQNTGELFF; CDR3nt: TGTGCCAGCTCACCTACAGGGCAAAACACCGGGGAGCTGTTTTTT
d_gene: NA; abundance: many; v_gene: TRBV20-1; j_gene: TRBJ2-5; CDR3aa: CSARDSEQGSGGTQYF; CDR3nt: TGCAGTGCTAGAGATTCGGAACAGGGCTCTGGTGGGACCCAGTACTTC
d_gene: TRBD1; abundance: many; v_gene: TRBV19; j_gene: TRBJ1-1; CDR3aa: CASRETGMNTEAFF; CDR3nt: TGTGCCAGTAGGGAGACAGGGATGAACACTGAAGCTTTCTTT
d_gene: NA; abundance: many; v_gene: TRBV19; j_gene: TRBJ2-1; CDR3aa: CASSIAGAGGEQFF; CDR3nt: TGTGCCAGTAGTATAGCGGGAGCGGGTGGTGAGCAGTTCTTC
d_gene: NA; abundance: many; v_gene: TRBV7-2; j_gene: TRBJ2-4; CDR3aa: CASSLPGNIQYF; CDR3nt: TGTGCCAGCAGCCTCCCGGGGAACATTCAGTACTTC
d_gene: TRBD1; abundance: many; v_gene: TRBV7-7; j_gene: TRBJ2-7; CDR3aa: CASSPQGNSYEQYF; CDR3nt: TGTGCTAGCAGCCCACAGGGGAACTCCTACGAGCAGTACTTC
d_gene: TRBD2; abundance: many; v_gene: TRBV3-1; j_gene: TRBJ2-1; CDR3aa: CASSQRGAGAPYNEQFF; CDR3nt: TGTGCCAGCAGCCAAAGGGGAGCGGGAGCTCCCTACAATGAGCAGTTCTTC
d_gene: NA; abundance: NA; v_gene: TRBV15; j_gene: TRBJ2-1; CDR3aa: CATSRGLTEQFF; CDR3nt: TGTGCCACCAGCCGGGGGTTGACGGAGCAGTTCTTC
d_gene: NA; abundance: NA; v_gene: TRBV5-8; j_gene: TRBJ2-5; CDR3aa: CASSFRFGEKTQYF; CDR3nt: TGTGCCAGCAGCTTCCGTTTCGGGGAAAAGACCCAGTACTTC
d_gene: NA; abundance: many; v_gene: TRBV3-1; j_gene: TRBJ1-3; CDR3aa: CASSQDLTGTGNTIYF; CDR3nt: TGTGCCAGCAGCCAAGATCTTACAGGGACTGGAAACACCATATATTTT
d_gene: NA; abundance: NA; v_gene: TRBV20-1; j_gene: TRBJ1-1; CDR3aa: CSASHPAGDATEAFF; CDR3nt: TGCAGTGCTAGCCACCCCGCAGGGGACGCCACTGAAGCTTTCTTT
d_gene: TRBD2; abundance: many; v_gene: TRBV10-3; j_gene: TRBJ2-1; CDR3aa: CAIRRESGEQFF; CDR3nt: TGTGCCATCAGGCGGGAGTCTGGTGAGCAGTTCTTC
d_gene: NA; abundance: few; v_gene: TRBV6-1; j_gene: TRBJ2-3; CDR3aa: CASTYGDTQYF; CDR3nt: TGTGCCAGCACATATGGAGATACGCAGTATTTT
d_gene: NA; abundance: many; v_gene: TRBV10-3; j_gene: TRBJ2-1; CDR3aa: CAISLSTGGRGYNEQFF; CDR3nt: TGTGCCATCAGCCTCTCAACGGGGGGCAGGGGGTACAATGAGCAGTTCTTC
d_gene: NA; abundance: NA; v_gene: TRBV6-5; j_gene: TRBJ1-6; CDR3aa: CASSYSVLSNSPLHF; CDR3nt: TGTGCCAGCAGTTACTCGGTCCTTTCTAATTCACCCCTCCACTTT
d_gene: NA; abundance: many; v_gene: TRBV20-1; j_gene: TRBJ1-3; CDR3aa: CSAKNSGNTIYF; CDR3nt: TGCAGTGCTAAGAACTCTGGAAACACCATATATTTT
d_gene: TRBD1; abundance: few; v_gene: TRBV6-4; j_gene: TRBJ2-1; CDR3aa: CASSEGAVAQEEQFF; CDR3nt: TGTGCCAGCAGCGAGGGGGCGGTAGCTCAGGAAGAGCAGTTCTTC
d_gene: TRBD1; abundance: many; v_gene: TRBV18; j_gene: TRBJ1-5; CDR3aa: CASSPGTGQPVGQPQHF; CDR3nt: TGTGCCAGCTCACCCGGGACAGGGCAACCGGTGGGGCAGCCCCAGCATTTT
d_gene: NA; abundance: NA; v_gene: TRBV5-1; j_gene: TRBJ1-2; CDR3aa: CASSLYRTVGVIDGYTF; CDR3nt: TGCGCCAGCAGCTTGTATAGGACAGTGGGCGTCATTGATGGCTACACCTTC
d_gene: NA; abundance: many; v_gene: TRBV24-1; j_gene: TRBJ2-1; CDR3aa: CATSDRGTMRDEQFF; CDR3nt: TGTGCCACCAGTGATCGCGGGACCATGAGGGATGAGCAGTTCTTC
d_gene: NA; abundance: many; v_gene: TRBV27; j_gene: TRBJ2-3; CDR3aa: CAPAWPVVRDTQYF; CDR3nt: TGTGCCCCGGCCTGGCCGGTTGTAAGGGATACGCAGTATTTT
d_gene: TRBD2; abundance: many; v_gene: TRBV4-1; j_gene: TRBJ2-3; CDR3aa: CASSQEASGRGDTQYF; CDR3nt: TGCGCCAGCAGCCAAGAGGCTAGCGGGAGAGGCGATACGCAGTATTTT
d_gene: TRBD2; abundance: NA; v_gene: TRBV4-1; j_gene: TRBJ2-7; CDR3aa: CASSHTTGLARSHATYEQYF; CDR3nt: TGCGCCAGCAGCCACACTACGGGACTAGCGCGATCCCACGCAACCTACGAGCAGTACTTC
d_gene: NA; abundance: NA; v_gene: TRBV15; j_gene: TRBJ2-1; CDR3aa: CATSRDLVVVDEQFF; CDR3nt: TGTGCCACCAGCAGAGATCTGGTGGTAGTCGATGAGCAGTTCTTC
d_gene: TRBD1; abundance: few; v_gene: TRBV6-1; j_gene: TRBJ1-2; CDR3aa: CATGTGGNYGYTF; CDR3nt: TGTGCCACCGGGACAGGGGGCAACTATGGCTACACCTTC
d_gene: NA; abundance: NA; v_gene: TRBV12-5; j_gene: TRBJ2-7; CDR3aa: CASGYPGLYEQYF; CDR3nt: TGTGCTAGTGGTTACCCCGGATTATACGAGCAGTACTTC
d_gene: TRBD2; abundance: many; v_gene: TRBV4-1; j_gene: TRBJ2-1; CDR3aa: CASSQGWASGYNEQFF; CDR3nt: TGCGCCAGCAGCCAAGGGTGGGCTAGCGGTTACAATGAGCAGTTCTTC
d_gene: TRBD1; abundance: NA; v_gene: TRBV3-1; j_gene: TRBJ2-7; CDR3aa: CASSPQGALDAHEQYF; CDR3nt: TGTGCCAGCAGCCCCCAGGGGGCACTAGACGCTCACGAGCAGTACTTC